Each of the 15 T cell receptor beta chains below was sequenced from the same sample in a study of T cells expressing NK-cell markers. TCRdb reanalyzed the 5' RACE reads, giving one entry per CDR3 protein sequence and no DNA. The sample yields roughly 430,000 distinct CDR3 sequences, of which the top ten take up about 7.3%. Sequenced material: blood T cells: a sorted CD56 or NKG2C T cell subset, CD4+ or CD8+ T cells, or bulk PBMC T cells (not recorded which). These receptor sequences come from a woman between 18 and 70 years old in good health.

V gene TRBV29-1 combines with J gene TRBJ1-1; there is no DNA to check the TCRdb D call of TRBD1. This CDR3 has 12 residues. Germline V gives CDR1 SQVTM, CDR2 ANQGSEA. CDR3 protein: CSVVSDSFEASF. Drawing the rest from reference TRBV29-1 and TRBJ1-1, the complete variable domain is SAVISQKPSRDICQRGTSLTIQCQVDSQVTMMFWYRQQPGQSLTLIATANQGSEATYESGFVIDKFPISRPNLTFSTLTVSNMSPEDSSIYLCSVVSDSFEASFGQGTRLTVV.

The V call is TRBV12-3 or TRBV12-4, the J call TRBJ2-3. The CDR3 spans 15 residues. The CDR3 region is CASSLEQYSTDTQYF.

The chain couples TRBV11-2 to TRBJ1-4; with no DNA, the TCRdb D assignment of TRBD1 cannot be verified. Germline-derived CDR1 and CDR2 are SGHAT and FQNNGV. The CDR3 totals 15 residues. CDR3 amino acids: CASSFQGGAMQKLFF.

The chain links TRBV20-1 to TRBJ2-3; no DNA is available, so the TRBD1 call from TCRdb remains unchecked. The CDR3 has 13 residues. Germline CDR1 reads DFQATT; CDR2 reads SNEGSKA (reference sequence). Here the CDR3 reads CSAPREVPDTQYF.

The chain couples TRBV11-2 to TRBJ2-1; the TCRdb call, TRBD2, lacks DNA for checking. Germline CDR1 is SGHAT and CDR2 is FQNNGV. The CDR3 has 18 amino acids. CDR3 in amino acids: CASSIGLAATSSYNEQFF.

This CDR3 reads CSADGPREAFF. V gene TRBV20-1 combines with J gene TRBJ1-1. Looked up from germline, CDR1 is DFQATT and CDR2 is SNEGSKA (reference sequence). The CDR3 sequence is 11 residues long.

The rearrangement uses TRBV29-1 and TRBJ1-4; TCRdb's D call, TRBD1, is unchecked because there is no DNA. CDR1 SQVTM and CDR2 ANQGSEA come from the germline V gene. This CDR3 region has 13 residues. The CDR3 is CSAGDGRNEKLFF.

The J gene is TRBJ1-2, the V gene TRBV7-9. The CDR3 sequence is 15 residues long. The germline gives CDR1 SEHNR, CDR2 FQNEAQ (reference sequence). CDR3 loop: CASSLASALAYGYTF. Full variable domain (outside the CDR3, taken from reference TRBV7-9 and TRBJ1-2): DTGVSQNPRHKITKRGQNVTFRCDPISEHNRLYWYRQTLGQGPEFLTYFQNEAQLEKSRLLSDRFSAERPKGSFSTLEIQRTEQGDSAMYLCASSLASALAYGYTFGSGTRLTVV.

The chain combines TRBV12-5 with TRBJ1-5. The CDR3 is 15 amino acids. Germline V gene data show CDR1 as LGHNT and CDR2 as FRNRAP. The CDR3 loop is CASGLGQYSNQPQHF.

The chain carries TRBV5-6 and TRBJ2-2; there is no DNA to check the TCRdb D call of TRBD2. CDR3 length: 15 residues. Germline V gives CDR1 SGHDT, CDR2 YYEEEE. The CDR3 spells CASSKSGRKNGELFF. Full variable domain (remainder filled in from reference TRBV5-6 and TRBJ2-2): DAGVTQSPTHLIKTRGQQVTLRCSPKSGHDTVSWYQQALGQGPQFIFQYYEEEERQRGNFPDRFSGHQFPNYSSELNVNALLLGDSALYLCASSKSGRKNGELFFGEGSRLTVL.

J is TRBJ2-5 and V is TRBV6-5; no DNA is available, so the TRBD2 call from TCRdb remains unchecked. This CDR3 contains 15 residues. CDR1 is MNHEY, CDR2 SVGAGI, per germline. This CDR3 is CASSYSAPGGETQYF.

J is TRBJ2-5 and V is TRBV7-2; there is no DNA to check the TCRdb D call of TRBD1. The CDR3 runs to 13 residues. Germline V gene data show CDR1 as SGHTA and CDR2 as FQGNSA. The CDR3 loop is CTSRRGNQETQYF.

The chain employs TRBV10-3 and TRBJ2-2. Germline V CDR1 and CDR2: ENHRY, SYGVKD. The CDR3 contains 15 residues. The CDR3 sequence: CAISESQGITEELFF.

The CDR3 sequence is CASSLGHNEQFF. The V call is TRBV7-6, the J call TRBJ2-1. The CDR3 runs 12 residues. Per the germline V gene, CDR1 is SGHVS and CDR2 is FNYEAQ.

The V and J genes are TRBV15 and TRBJ2-2; TCRdb's D call of TRBD2 is untestable without DNA. The germline CDR1 and CDR2 sequences are LNHNV and YYDKDF (reference sequence). CDR3 length: 16 residues. CDR3 region: CATSTLAGGNTGELFF.